This TCR beta chain was identified during a study of identical twins. This clonotype was seen more than once but under ten times. The antigen is not known. TCRdb redid the calling of the 5' RACE reads with MiXCR, one entry per CDR3 protein. The table has 300,000 or so distinct CDR3 sequences, 8.5% to 9.5% seen once. Trimming took 3 bases from V and 4 from J; bases not matched to a gene: 5. The CDR3 spans 17 residues. The germline CDR1 and CDR2 sequences are SGDLS and YYNGEE. The study's findings and limits: There was more out-of-frame TCR alpha sharing in monozygotic twins than models estimated. Beta out-of-frame sequences displayed a weaker excess of sharing between twins. The abundant beta clonotypes from cord blood had fewer insertions, and memory repertoires had none of this. Invariant MAIT and iNKT cells are populations that could partly confound zero-insertion analyses.

These same data were also listed under a study on yellow fever vaccine responses in identical twins.

This TCR derives from a woman under 30 in good health. The V call is TRBV9, the J call TRBJ2-2; 14 nucleotides agree with TRBD2. Sequenced input: CD8+ T cells sorted from blood. CDR3 in DNA: TGTGCCAGCAGCGCCCAGGGACTAGCGGGGGTCACCGGGGAGCTGTTTTTT. As protein: CASSAQGLAGVTGELFF. Variable domain in full (rest from reference TRBV9 and TRBJ2-2): DSGVTQTPKHLITATGQRVTLRCSPRSGDLSVYWYQQSLDQGLQFLIQYYNGEERAKGNILERFSAQQFPDLHSELNLSSLELGDSALYFCASSAQGLAGVTGELFFGEGSRLTVL.